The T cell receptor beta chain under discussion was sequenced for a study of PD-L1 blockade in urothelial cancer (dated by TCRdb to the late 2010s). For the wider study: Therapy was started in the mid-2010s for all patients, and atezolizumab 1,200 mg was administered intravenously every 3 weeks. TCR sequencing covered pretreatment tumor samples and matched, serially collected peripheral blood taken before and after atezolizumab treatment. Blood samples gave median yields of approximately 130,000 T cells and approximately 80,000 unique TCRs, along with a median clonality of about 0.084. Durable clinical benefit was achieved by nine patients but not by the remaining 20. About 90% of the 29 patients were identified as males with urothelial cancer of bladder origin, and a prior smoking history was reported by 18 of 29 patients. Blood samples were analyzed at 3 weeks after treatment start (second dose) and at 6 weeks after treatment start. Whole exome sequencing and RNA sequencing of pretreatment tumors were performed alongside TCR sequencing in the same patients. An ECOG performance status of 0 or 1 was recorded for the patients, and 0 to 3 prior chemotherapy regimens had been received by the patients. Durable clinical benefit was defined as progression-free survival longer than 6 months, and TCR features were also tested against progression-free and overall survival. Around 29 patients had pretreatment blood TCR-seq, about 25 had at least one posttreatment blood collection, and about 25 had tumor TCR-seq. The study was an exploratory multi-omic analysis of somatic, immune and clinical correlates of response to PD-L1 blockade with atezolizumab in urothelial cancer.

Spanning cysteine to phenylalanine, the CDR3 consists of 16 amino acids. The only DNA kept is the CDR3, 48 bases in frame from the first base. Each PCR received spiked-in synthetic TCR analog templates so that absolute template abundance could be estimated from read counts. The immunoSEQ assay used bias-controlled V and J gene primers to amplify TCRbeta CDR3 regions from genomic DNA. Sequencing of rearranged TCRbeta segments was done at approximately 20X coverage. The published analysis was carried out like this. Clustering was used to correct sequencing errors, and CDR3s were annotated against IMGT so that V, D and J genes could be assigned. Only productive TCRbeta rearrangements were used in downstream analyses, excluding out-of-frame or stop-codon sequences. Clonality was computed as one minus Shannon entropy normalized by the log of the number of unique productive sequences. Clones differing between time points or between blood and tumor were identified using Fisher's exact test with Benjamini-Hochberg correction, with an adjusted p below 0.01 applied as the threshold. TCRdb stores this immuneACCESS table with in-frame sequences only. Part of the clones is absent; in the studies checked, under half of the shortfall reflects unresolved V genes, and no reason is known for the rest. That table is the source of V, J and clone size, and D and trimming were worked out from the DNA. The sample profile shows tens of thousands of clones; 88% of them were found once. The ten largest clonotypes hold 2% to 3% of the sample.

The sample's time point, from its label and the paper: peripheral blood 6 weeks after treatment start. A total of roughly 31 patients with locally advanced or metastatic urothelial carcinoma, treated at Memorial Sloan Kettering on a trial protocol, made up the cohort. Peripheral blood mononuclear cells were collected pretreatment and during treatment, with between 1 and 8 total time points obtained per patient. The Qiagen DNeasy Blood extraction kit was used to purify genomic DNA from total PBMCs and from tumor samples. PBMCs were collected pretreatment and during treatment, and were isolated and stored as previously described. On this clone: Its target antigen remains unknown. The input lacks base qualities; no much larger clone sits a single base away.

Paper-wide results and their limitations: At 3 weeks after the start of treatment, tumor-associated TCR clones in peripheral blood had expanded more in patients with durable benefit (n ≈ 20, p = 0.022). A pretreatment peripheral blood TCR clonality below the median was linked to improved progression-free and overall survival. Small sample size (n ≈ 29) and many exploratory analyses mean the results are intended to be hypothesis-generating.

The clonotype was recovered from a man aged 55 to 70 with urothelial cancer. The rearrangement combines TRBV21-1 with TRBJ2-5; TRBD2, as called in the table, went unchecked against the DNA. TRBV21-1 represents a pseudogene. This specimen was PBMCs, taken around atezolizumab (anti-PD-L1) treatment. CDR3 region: CASSIPGPKSPETQYF. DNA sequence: TGTGCCAGCAGCATACCGGGTCCCAAAAGTCCGGAGACCCAGTACTTC.